Below, one TCR beta chain is given with its context. Source study methods: Amplification with reference gene primers provided the estimates of nucleated cell counts. Assay used: immunoSEQ multiplex PCR; TCRdb lists only in-frame clones, some missing. V, J and clone size are those of that table, while D and trimming were read from the DNA. This sample has 240,000 or so clones, with about 88% found just once. This specimen belongs to a study of blood T cell repertoires in COVID-19. Germline CDR1 reads LGHDT; CDR2 reads YNNKEL (reference sequence). V lost 8 bases and J 1 base, leaving 14 bases between the germline ends. The CDR3 sequence is 14 residues long.

The sequencing sample was made of peripheral blood. This receptor was identified in a woman between 65 and 79 years old with active or convalescent COVID-19. The gene calls are TRBV3-1 (or the pseudogene TRBV3-2) and TRBJ1-1; TRBD1 is a possible D gene (5 bases). CDR3: CASFPGGRNTEAFF. CDR3 bases: TGTGCCAGCTTCCCGGGGGGGAGGAACACTGAAGCTTTCTTT.